The clone carrying this TCR beta chain is medium-sized. Its antigen is not identified. TCRdb itself ran the reads through MiXCR, one entry per CDR3 protein. The sample lists around 2,500 distinct CDR3 sequences; roughly 16% were seen once. These data originate in a study of liver allograft versus peripheral blood T cells. Overall study context: Intrahepatic T cell receptor repertoires from transplanted livers were compared against repertoires in recipients' peripheral blood. Broader study findings: Differences were reported between the T cell receptor repertoires inside liver allografts and those that were detected in peripheral blood.

CDR1 is LNHNV and CDR2 is YYDKDF in the germline V gene (reference sequence). The CDR3 is made up of 18 amino acids. Between the trimmed V and J ends, which lost 1 base and 1 base, there was a span of 19 bases. The clonotype comes from a human patient who had a liver transplant. Some T cells may be provided by the graft donor. This chain uses TRBV15 with TRBJ1-1; a possible D gene is TRBD1 (6 bases). CDR3 sequence (DNA): TGTGCCACCAGCAGAGGCCCGCCGAGGACAGACAAGAACACTGAAGCTTTCTTT. Translation gives CATSRGPPRTDKNTEAFF.